This T cell receptor beta chain appears in the sequencing data of a study of patients and donors after allogeneic stem cell transplantation. One entry per CDR3 protein, called by TCRdb with MiXCR from the RT-PCR reads. This table holds about 410,000 distinct CDR3 sequences, approximately 16% found once. This CDR3 contains 17 residues. Germline CDR1 is SGHVS and CDR2 is FQNEAQ. The V gene lost 2 bases and the J gene lost 0 bases, with 14 bases spanning the gap. The sample holds a few counts of this clonotype. This receptor was identified in a human donor who was either an allogeneic HSCT recipient or a stem cell or donor lymphocyte infusion donor (not recorded which). It is not recorded whose cells these are; they may come from a transplant donor. Sequencing used blood, either unsorted or a sorted T cell fraction (not recorded which). This chain connects TRBV7-8 to TRBJ2-4, with D possibly matching TRBD2 (5 bases). The CDR3: CASSLSRESLAKNIQYF. The CDR3 region has the DNA TGTGCCAGCAGCTTATCGAGGGAGAGCCTAGCCAAAAACATTCAGTACTTC.